The 31 T cell receptor beta chains reported below all come from one sample, sequenced in a study of vaccination effects on CD4 cells after COVID-19. Sequencing in the ViraFEST assay came after antigen-specific CD4+ T cells had been expanded with viral peptide pools, which were used to stimulate PBMC. With 9 to 11 days of culture completed, CD4+ T cells were isolated. Vaccine recipients, nucleocapsid antibody negative, had no prior SARS-CoV-2 infection. Their antigens remain unidentified. Here immunoSEQ multiplex PCR was the method, and the copy in TCRdb shows in-frame clones only, minus some. Of about 71,000 clones in the sample, approximately 70% were seen once. Specimen: CD4+ T cells from PBMCs cultured with HCoV-OC43 spike peptides, collected before COVID-19 vaccination. Subset denoted: HCoV-OC43 spike overlapping peptide pool stimulation. These receptors all come from a human donor who received a COVID-19 vaccine.

The CDR3 region has the DNA TGTGCCAGCAGCTCAGGGGGGGAGTTGTATGGCTACACCTTC. It codes for CASSSGGELYGYTF. This chain uses TRBV7-2 with TRBJ1-2; 7 bases fit TRBD1. This CDR3 has 14 residues. CDR1 and CDR2 from the germline V gene are SGHTA and FQGNSA. V dropped 4 bases and J dropped 5; count of bases not matched to a gene: 7.

This clone was recorded once. The chain joins TRBV6-5 to TRBJ1-6; 7 nucleotides match TRBD1. The CDR3 is 15 residues long. CDR1 MNHEY and CDR2 SVGAGI come from the germline V gene. Trimming at V came to 5 bases and at J to 4 bases, leaving 5 bases not matched to a gene. CDR3 protein: CASSPGQSYNSPLHF. Here the CDR3 DNA reads TGTGCCAGCAGTCCGGGACAGTCTTATAATTCACCCCTCCACTTT.

This chain uses TRBV29-1 with TRBJ1-1, with 8 bases identical to TRBD1. J was trimmed by 4 bases and V by 7 bases; bases with no gene match: 11. CDR1 and CDR2 (germline): SQVTM, ANQGSEA. This CDR3 contains 14 residues. The CDR3 bases are TGCAGCGGTGGAACCGGGACAGGAACCACTGAAGCTTTCTTT. This translates into CSGGTGTGTTEAFF.

The chain combines TRBV5-8 with TRBJ1-1, with D possibly matching TRBD1 (6 bases). The CDR3 is 15 amino acids. The V end lost 7 bases, the J end lost 0 bases, and 16 bases lay between the germline ends. Germline V gene data show CDR1 as SGHTS and CDR2 as YDEGEE. CDR3 amino acids: CASPGDGTMNTEAFF. The CDR3 DNA follows: TGTGCCAGCCCTGGAGATGGGACAATGAACACTGAAGCTTTCTTT.

The chain carries TRBV3-1 (or the pseudogene TRBV3-2) and TRBJ1-2; D is undetermined. V lost 0 bases, J lost 8 bases, and 13 bases lay in between. Germline values: CDR1 LGHDT, CDR2 YNNKEL (reference sequence). The CDR3 has 14 amino acids. This CDR3 is CASSQDHEGRGYTF. The CDR3 bases are TGTGCCAGCAGCCAAGATCATGAGGGAAGAGGCTACACCTTC.

The chain has TRBV19 and TRBJ2-4, with D possibly TRBD2 on 7 matching bases. This CDR3 has 17 amino acids. Trimming shortened V by 5 bases and J by 2 bases, and 19 bases separated the two germline ends. CDR1 and CDR2 from the germline V gene are LNHDA and SQIVND (reference sequence). Written as DNA, the CDR3 is TGTGCCAGTAGTTCGTACAGGGTGGGGGGGCCCAAAAACATTCAGTACTTC. Amino acids: CASSSYRVGGPKNIQYF.

This clone was seen only a few times. V gene TRBV2 combines with J gene TRBJ1-5; D remains unclear. The germline V and J ends were trimmed by 5 bases and 9 bases, with 14 bases remaining between them. The CDR3 is 13 amino acids. CDR1 is SNHLY and CDR2 is FYNNEI in the germline V gene. In DNA, the CDR3 is TGTGCCAGCAGTTTCGGCCTCCCGGGGCCCCAGCATTTT. It is translated as CASSFGLPGPQHF. Variable domain in full (rest from reference TRBV2 and TRBJ1-5): EPEVTQTPSHQVTQMGQEVILRCVPISNHLYFYWYRQILGQKVEFLVSFYNNEISEKSEIFDDQFSVERPDGSNFTLKIRSTKLEDSAMYFCASSFGLPGPQHFGDGTRLSIL.

This sequence joins TRBV3-1 (or the pseudogene TRBV3-2) and TRBJ2-3; 11 bases line up with TRBD2. The CDR3 sequence is 18 residues long. CDR1 LGHDT and CDR2 YNNKEL come from the germline V gene (reference sequence). The ends lost 0 bases at V and 6 bases at J; junction bases unmatched: 11. The CDR3 region has the DNA TGTGCCAGCAGCCAAGAATTTTGGCGGGGACTAGCGGAGGATACGCAGTATTTT. Encoded protein: CASSQEFWRGLAEDTQYF.

J is TRBJ2-3 and V is TRBV27; D gene ambiguous. The CDR3 spans 13 residues. Trimming took off 5 bases at V and 1 base at J, with 7 bases between the two ends. CDR1 and CDR2 (germline): MNHEY, SMNVEV (reference sequence). CDR3: CASSPLGTDTQYF. CDR3 DNA: TGTGCCAGCAGTCCCCTCGGCACAGATACGCAGTATTTT.

J is TRBJ2-3 and V is TRBV6-5; D is unresolved. V lost 0 bases to trimming and J lost 6 bases, with 10 bases between them. Per germline, CDR1 MNHEY and CDR2 SVGAGI. The CDR3 is made up of 14 amino acids. The CDR3 reads CASSYSSQVDTQYF. The CDR3 region has the DNA TGTGCCAGCAGTTACTCGAGTCAAGTGGATACGCAGTATTTT.

This chain connects TRBV3-1 (or the pseudogene TRBV3-2) to TRBJ2-7; D remains ambiguous. V was clipped by 1 base and J by 3 bases, with 4 bases between them. Germline CDR1 LGHDT, CDR2 YNNKEL (reference sequence). The CDR3 has 12 amino acids. The CDR3 DNA reads TGTGCCAGCAGCCAAGGACACTACGAGCAGTACGTC. It specifies CASSQGHYEQYV.

The chain is built from TRBV5-4 and TRBJ2-5; no clear D. Germline V gene sequence: CDR1 SGHNT, CDR2 YYREEE (reference sequence). The CDR3 length is 14 residues. V was shortened by 0 bases and J by 4 bases, with 10 bases between the two germline ends. Here the CDR3 reads CASSLDVTTETQYF. CDR3 bases: TGTGCCAGCAGCTTGGATGTAACAACAGAGACCCAGTACTTC.

In its sample, this clone was seen once. The CDR3 loop reads CASSLEAGEKLFF. Here the CDR3 DNA reads TGTGCCAGCAGCCTGGAGGCAGGGGAAAAACTGTTTTTT. The chain links TRBV6-5 to TRBJ1-4; perhaps TRBD1 as D (5 bases). V lost 6 bases and J 8 bases, leaving 13 bases between the germline ends. Germline V gene lookup returns CDR1 MNHEY and CDR2 SVGAGI. CDR3 size: 13 residues.

The chain recombines TRBV5-1 with TRBJ2-3, with D possibly matching TRBD1 (5 bases). Germline V gives CDR1 SGHRS, CDR2 YFSETQ. The V and J ends lost 4 bases and 4 bases respectively, with 10 bases between them. The CDR3 covers 13 residues. The CDR3 bases are TGCGCCAGCAGCCTCCGACAGTCAGATACGCAGTATTTT. This encodes CASSLRQSDTQYF.

In its sample, this clone was seen a few times. The chain carries TRBV21-1 and TRBJ2-7. TRBV21-1 is termed a pseudogene. The CDR3 covers 11 residues. In nucleotides, the CDR3 is TGTGCCAGACTTATCAGCTACGAGCAGTACGTC. Residues: CARLISYEQYV.

J is TRBJ1-1 and V is TRBV2; D is perhaps TRBD1 (6 bases). Between the trimmed V and J ends, which lost 4 bases and 1 base, there was a span of 13 bases. The CDR3 covers 15 residues. Germline assignment: CDR1 SNHLY and CDR2 FYNNEI. CDR3: CASSAFGTKNTEAFF. The DNA for the CDR3 is TGTGCCAGCAGTGCTTTCGGGACAAAGAACACTGAAGCTTTCTTT.

This clone was seen only once. This chain connects TRBV6-2 or TRBV6-3 to TRBJ1-5; TRBD1 agrees at 7 bases. After removal of 0 bases from V and 5 bases from J, the junction contained 7 bases not matched to a gene. The CDR3 is made up of 16 amino acids. Germline CDR1 and CDR2: MNHEY and SVGEGT. CDR3 sequence (DNA): TGTGCCAGCAGTTACTCGGCAGGGGGGGCCCATCAGCCCCAGCATTTT. Translation: CASSYSAGGAHQPQHF.

In its sample, this clone was seen a few times. The chain uses TRBV9 and TRBJ1-3; no clear D gene. Trimming took 4 bases from V and 0 from J, leaving 14 bases between them. CDR3 length: 16 amino acids. Germline V gives CDR1 SGDLS, CDR2 YYNGEE. CDR3 amino acids: CASSPRGADSGNTIYF. Written as DNA, the CDR3 is TGTGCCAGCAGCCCCCGTGGCGCGGACTCTGGAAACACCATATATTTT.

The chain joins TRBV5-4 to TRBJ1-2; weak D call: TRBD1 (6 bases). Deletions cut 0 bases from V and 7 bases from J, with 13 bases between. The CDR3 totals 14 residues. The V gene's germline CDR1 is SGHNT and CDR2 YYREEE (reference sequence). CDR3 DNA: TGTGCCAGCAGCTTGGCACAGACCAGGGGTGGCTACACCTTC. Amino acid sequence: CASSLAQTRGGYTF.

The rearrangement uses TRBV6-1 and TRBJ2-3, with D perhaps TRBD2 (7 bases). The CDR3 spans 15 residues. Trimming removed 5 bases from V and 9 bases from J, with 21 bases in between. Germline V gene sequence: CDR1 MNHNS, CDR2 SASEGT. This chain's CDR3 is CASSSLAPSGGTQYF. In DNA form, the CDR3 reads TGTGCCAGCAGTTCATTAGCCCCGTCGGGGGGCACGCAGTATTTT.

V usage is TRBV19 and J usage is TRBJ1-5; the match to TRBD1 covers 9 bases. This CDR3 comprises 13 residues. Germline assignment: CDR1 LNHDA and CDR2 SQIVND (reference sequence). The junction had 5 bases not matched to a gene; V was cut back by 10 bases and J by 4 bases. DNA for the CDR3: TGTGCCACAAGGGGGACAGGGAATCAGCCCCAGCATTTT. Translating gives CATRGTGNQPQHF. The variable domain in full, with the rest retrieved from reference TRBV19 and TRBJ1-5, is DGGITQSPKYLFRKEGQNVTLSCEQNLNHDAMYWYRQDPGQGLRLIYYSQIVNDFQKGDIAEGYSVSREKKESFPLTVTSAQKNPTAFYLCATRGTGNQPQHFGDGTRLSIL.

This chain joins TRBV9 and TRBJ1-6; 9 nucleotides align to TRBD1. Germline values: CDR1 SGDLS, CDR2 YYNGEE. The CDR3 totals 15 residues. The J segment lost 7 bases and the V segment lost 1 base, leaving 3 bases of the junction unmatched. This CDR3 is CASSVTGTGNSPLHF. Written as DNA, the CDR3 is TGTGCCAGCAGCGTAACCGGGACAGGGAATTCACCCCTCCACTTT.

The chain carries TRBV15 and TRBJ1-1, with TRBD1 matching 7 bases. V shed 1 base and J 11 bases; nucleotides not matched to a gene: 10. The CDR3 extends over 14 amino acids. Germline V gives CDR1 LNHNV, CDR2 YYDKDF (reference sequence). The CDR3 spells CATSRGDQGEQAFF. CDR3 DNA sequence: TGTGCCACCAGCAGAGGGGACCAGGGGGAACAGGCTTTCTTT.

The DNA of the CDR3 is TGCAGCGTTGGGGCCGGGACCCCTGAAGCTTTCTTT. Its protein product is CSVGAGTPEAFF. This rearrangement joins TRBV29-1 to TRBJ1-1; a possible D gene is TRBD1 (5 bases). This CDR3 is built from 12 residues. CDR1 and CDR2 (germline): SQVTM, ANQGSEA. The ends were cut back, 4 bases at V and 6 bases at J, with 12 bases in the middle.

V is TRBV19 and J is TRBJ2-6; no clear D gene. Trimming took 7 bases from V and 0 from J, leaving 10 bases between them. The germline CDR1 and CDR2 sequences are LNHDA and SQIVND (reference sequence). The CDR3 has 15 amino acids. The DNA of the CDR3 is TGTGCCAGTAAGATCCAGAGCTCTGGGGCCAACGTCCTGACTTTC. Its protein is CASKIQSSGANVLTF.

This clone showed up just once. The J gene is TRBJ2-6, the V gene TRBV7-8, with D tentatively TRBD2 (6 bases). The CDR3 is 18 amino acids. From germline, CDR1 is SGHVS and CDR2 FQNEAQ. The V gene lost 2 bases and the J gene lost 0 bases, with 14 bases spanning the gap. CDR3 DNA: TGTGCCAGCAGCTTATTGGGGGTCGGGGGCTCTGGGGCCAACGTCCTGACTTTC. Its translation: CASSLLGVGGSGANVLTF.

The J gene is TRBJ2-5, the V gene TRBV2, with unresolved D. The V gene lost 10 bases and the J gene lost 6 bases, with 18 bases spanning the gap. In germline, CDR1 is SNHLY, CDR2 FYNNEI. The CDR3 is 13 residues long. CDR3 sequence: CANSLGGRQTQYF. As DNA, the CDR3 is TGTGCCAACTCGCTCGGTGGTAGGCAGACCCAGTACTTC.

The rearrangement joins TRBV5-1 to TRBJ2-3; maybe TRBD1 (6 bases). This CDR3 has 17 residues. Germline loops: CDR1 SGHRS, CDR2 YFSETQ. Trimming removed 2 bases at V and 3 bases at J, with 19 bases between. CDR3 in amino acids: CASSFKKGDTQTDTQYF. The CDR3 DNA reads as TGCGCCAGCAGCTTCAAAAAGGGGGACACCCAAACAGATACGCAGTATTTT.

CDR3 nucleotides: TGTGCCAGCAGCTCTCCACCTGGACATCCCTCTGGAAACACCATATATTTT. Translating gives CASSSPPGHPSGNTIYF. J is TRBJ1-3 and V is TRBV5-5; weak D call: TRBD1 (5 bases). The V end lost 3 bases, the J end lost 0 bases, and 16 bases lay between the germline ends. In germline, CDR1 is SGHKS, CDR2 YYEKEE (reference sequence). The CDR3 runs 17 residues.

This chain joins TRBV10-3 and TRBJ1-2, with D possibly TRBD1 on 5 matching bases. Germline V gene sequence: CDR1 ENHRY, CDR2 SYGVKD. The CDR3 sequence is 14 residues long. V was pared by 11 bases and J by 4 bases, with 20 bases between. The CDR3 nucleotides are TGTGCCGCAGCAACTGTGACAGACTCCTATGGCTACACCTTC. The encoded protein is CAAATVTDSYGYTF.

The CDR3 sequence is CASSENFQETQYF. As DNA, the CDR3 is TGTGCCAGCAGTGAAAACTTTCAAGAGACCCAGTACTTC. The chain combines TRBV6-4 with TRBJ2-5, with unresolved D. The germline CDR1 and CDR2 sequences are MRHNA and SNTAGT. The V end was cut by 3 bases, the J end by 2 bases, with 7 bases between. The CDR3 covers 13 residues.